This T cell receptor (beta chain) comes out of a study of OX40 agonist ivuxolimab in advanced cancers. Regarding the complete study: Ivuxolimab, which targeted the costimulatory receptor OX40 (CD134), was an agonistic, fully human IgG2 monoclonal antibody. Intravenous ivuxolimab was administered to patients every 2 weeks at six dose levels: 0.01, 0.1, 0.3, 1.5, 3 and 10 mg/kg. Of the 50 to 55 dose-escalation patients, hepatocellular carcinoma was present in some 19, melanoma in approximately 15, renal cell carcinoma in 9 and head and neck cancer in 9. In the dose-escalation cohort, around four fifths of patients were male, and the mean age was approximately 60 years, with a range of about 20 to 90. Prior anti-PD-1, anti-PD-L1 or anti-CTLA-4 therapy was permitted, and approximately 40% of dose-escalation patients had received checkpoint inhibitors. Partial responses were achieved by three dose-escalation patients, of whom one had hepatocellular carcinoma and two had cutaneous melanoma. Peripheral TCRbeta sequencing aimed to test whether ivuxolimab altered TCR sequence diversity and caused clonal T-cell expansion. The paper covers the monotherapy dose-escalation part of the phase I ivuxolimab trial, which included N of about 50 patients. The full study reports these points: At doses from 0.1 to 3.0 mg/kg, clonal expansion was seen in both CD4+ and CD8+ blood T cells between baseline and week 6. In the 0.1-3.0 mg/kg groups, partial responders had among the lowest normalized peripheral clonal expansion, particularly in CD8+ T cells. Low levels of normalized T-cell clonal expansion were also seen in some nonresponding patients. After ivuxolimab, CD8+ T cells had more expanded clones than CD4+ T cells on average. Antigen specificity was not determined for the clonally expanded peripheral T cells.

For this clone: Its cognate antigen has yet to be identified. Per-base quality was not reported, and no clone a single base away is much larger than it.

For sequencing of the TCRbeta CDR3 region, genomic DNA was extracted from the sorted cells. The immunoSEQ Assay was used for sequencing of TCRbeta CDR3 regions. As stored in TCRdb, this immuneACCESS dataset retains in-frame rearrangements with V and J assigned. A fraction of the clones does not appear; measured against another copy, unresolved V genes explain less than half of the discrepancy, and the remainder lacks a known reason. In this sample the table shows 10,000 to 15,000 clones, about 75% of which occur a single time. The ten largest account for approximately 29% of the sample. The trial excluded patients who had a history of autoimmune disease or who were on systemic immunosuppression. Peripheral blood for TCR sequencing was collected from all dose cohorts at baseline, on cycle 4 day 1, and on cycle 7 day 1. The samples were drawn from a first-in-human, open-label, multicenter phase I dose-escalation trial of ivuxolimab. Adults with locally advanced or metastatic melanoma, renal cell, hepatocellular, or head and neck squamous cell carcinoma were enrolled in the trial. CD4+ and CD8+ T cells were sorted separately from peripheral blood before TCR sequencing.

The CDR3 has 16 amino acids, counting the end cysteine and phenylalanine. The kept DNA is CDR3 alone, 48 bases in frame from the first base. CDR1 and CDR2 are drawn from the germline V gene (reference sequence): SEHNR, FQNEAQ. Trimming takes 5 bases from V and 4 bases from J, and the germline ends sit 18 bases apart. Here the sequenced sample was CD4+ or CD8+ T cells sorted from blood, taken in a trial of the OX40 agonist ivuxolimab. The origin of this receptor is an adult with an advanced solid tumor such as melanoma, head and neck, liver or kidney cancer. The rearranged chain carries TRBV7-9 and TRBJ2-1, with TRBD1 tentatively as D gene (7 bases match). The nucleotides are TGTGCCAGCAGCCATGGAGGGGGCCGAAATTACAATGAGCAGTTCTTC. Protein translation: CASSHGGGRNYNEQFF.